This T cell receptor (beta chain) derives from a study of OX40 agonist ivuxolimab in advanced cancers. Looking at the study overall: Ivuxolimab is a fully human IgG2 antibody that activates OX40 (CD134). Study findings and constraints: CD8+ T cells showed, on average, more clonal expansion than CD4+ cells.

Here immunoSEQ multiplex PCR was the method, and the copy in TCRdb shows in-frame clones only, minus some. The table records around 100,000 clones, approximately 90% of them present only once. Germline V CDR1 and CDR2: MNHEY, SVGAGI. The CDR3 extends over 13 amino acids. V lost 8 bases to trimming and J lost 5 bases, with 12 bases between them. As regards this clone: The antigen is unknown.

This chain uses TRBV6-5 with TRBJ1-4; the D gene is possibly TRBD1 (6 bases). The TCR sequence derives from an adult with an advanced solid tumor such as melanoma, head and neck, liver or kidney cancer. Sequenced here: CD4+ or CD8+ T cells sorted from blood, sampled in a trial of the OX40 agonist ivuxolimab. Here the CDR3 reads CASADRPNEKLFF. In DNA, the CDR3 is TGTGCCAGCGCTGACAGGCCAAATGAAAAACTGTTTTTT.